The rows below give T cell receptor beta chains drawn from one sample of a study of T cell responses to AZD1222 COVID-19 vaccine. Generated by immunoSEQ multiplex PCR, the TCRdb table keeps only in-frame clones and is missing some. The data show around 140,000 clones, roughly nine tenths seen once. Sequenced material: peripheral blood, taken on day 0 of AZD1222 vaccination. Receptor source: an adult in good health. The CDR3 runs from the conserved cysteine through the conserved F or W. D genes are given only for firm matches. The size of a clone is reported for some rows only, either as once, few or many, or as a class for expanded clones.

d_gene	v_gene	abundance	j_gene	len	CDR3nt	CDR3aa
.	TRBV20-1	.	TRBJ1-4	10	TGCAGTGCCGAGGGGGAAAAACTGTTTTTT	CSAEGEKLFF
TRBD1	TRBV18	.	TRBJ1-1	14	TGTGCCAGCTCACCTGGGACAGGGGCTACTGAAGCTTTCTTT	CASSPGTGATEAFF
TRBD1	TRBV28	once	TRBJ1-2	15	TGTGCCAGCAGTCTAACCCAACAGGGGATGGACGGCTACACCTTC	CASSLTQQGMDGYTF
.	TRBV19	.	TRBJ2-3	13	TGTGCCAGCTCCCCAATGGGGCCAGATACGCAGTATTTT	CASSPMGPDTQYF
.	TRBV6-2/TRBV6-3	.	TRBJ1-3	17	TGTGCCAGCAGTTACTCCTCCCTTAGATTCGACGGAAACACCATATATTTT	CASSYSSLRFDGNTIYF
.	TRBV5-6	.	TRBJ2-1	16	TGTGCCAGCACCTCGCCGGTCGACACTGCCTACAATGAGCAGTTCTTC	CASTSPVDTAYNEQFF
TRBD2	TRBV18	.	TRBJ2-4	12	TGTGCCAGCTCACCAGGGAGGGACATTCAGTACTTC	CASSPGRDIQYF
.	TRBV5-1	.	TRBJ1-6	16	TGCGCCAGCAGCACGGGGACAACGGGGGGAAATTCACCCCTCCACTTT	CASSTGTTGGNSPLHF
.	TRBV4-3	few	TRBJ1-1	13	TGCGCCAGCAGCCCGCTAGAGTACACTGAAGCTTTCTTT	CASSPLEYTEAFF
.	TRBV5-1	.	TRBJ2-7	14	TGCGCCAGCAGGAGTCGGAAGGGCGCCTACGAGCAGTACTTC	CASRSRKGAYEQYF
TRBD2	TRBV28	.	TRBJ2-7	15	TGTGCCAGCAGGCCCGCTAGCGGGGGGAAGTACGAGCAGTACTTC	CASRPASGGKYEQYF
.	TRBV19	.	TRBJ1-4	14	TGTGCCAGTAGTATAGGGCAAGCCGTTGAAAAACTGTTTTTT	CASSIGQAVEKLFF
TRBD1	TRBV29-1	.	TRBJ1-2	13	TGCAGCGTTCAAACGGCGACAGGGAGTGGCTACACCTTC	CSVQTATGSGYTF
.	TRBV5-4	.	TRBJ2-1	16	TGTGCCAGCAGCCCCGGCACGGGGGGCTCCTACCATGAGCAGTTCTTC	CASSPGTGGSYHEQFF
TRBD1	TRBV24-1	.	TRBJ1-2	17	TGTGCCACCAGTGATCCGGGATCGACAGGGGGCCCCTATGGCTACACCTTC	CATSDPGSTGGPYGYTF
.	TRBV20-1	.	TRBJ2-7	11	TGCAGTGCTAGAACGTTGGGCCTGGCAGTATTC	CSARTLGLAVF
TRBD2	TRBV10-1	.	TRBJ2-2	14	TGCGCCAGCAGTGGCGGGGGAAACACCGGGGAGCTGTTTTTT	CASSGGGNTGELFF
.	TRBV7-2	once	TRBJ1-4	14	TGTGCCAGCAGCTTTCAGGGATCTAATGAAAAACTGTTTTTT	CASSFQGSNEKLFF
.	TRBV29-1	.	TRBJ1-1	11	TGCAGCTCAAGCAAGAACACTGAAGCTTTCTTT	CSSSKNTEAFF
.	TRBV20-1	.	TRBJ1-1	16	TGCAGTGCTAGTGACCCGGGGCGGGGAATGAACACTGAAGCTTTCTTT	CSASDPGRGMNTEAFF
.	TRBV7-8	.	TRBJ2-7	14	TGTGCCACCAGGGTACAGGGAGTCTCCTACGAGCAGTACTTC	CATRVQGVSYEQYF
.	TRBV2	.	TRBJ1-5	13	TGTGCCAGCAGTGTGGGACCCACGAGGCCCCAGCATTTT	CASSVGPTRPQHF
.	TRBV2	.	TRBJ2-5	12	TGTGCCAGGGGGCCTAACGAAGAGACCCAGTACTTC	CARGPNEETQYF
.	TRBV9	.	TRBJ2-3	14	TGTGCCAGCAGCGTAGGAGTTGGTTCAGATACGCAGTATTTT	CASSVGVGSDTQYF
.	TRBV13	.	TRBJ1-1	12	TGTGCCAGCAGCCGTGGAAACACTGAAGCTTTCTTT	CASSRGNTEAFF
.	TRBV7-3	.	TRBJ1-1	16	TGTGCCAGCAGGTTAATTGGGGGAGGGTGGAACACTGAAGCTTTCTTT	CASRLIGGGWNTEAFF
.	TRBV12-3/TRBV12-4	once	TRBJ1-2	13	TGTGCCAGCAGTTTTCAGGGACGGTATGGCTACACCTTC	CASSFQGRYGYTF
.	TRBV28	.	TRBJ1-4	15	TGTGCCAGCAGTTCCCCCCATGGGGCTAATGAAAAACTGTTTTTT	CASSSPHGANEKLFF
TRBD1	TRBV2	.	TRBJ1-1	15	TGTGCCAGCAGTTTACAGGGGTCGGAGAACACTGAAGCTTTCTTT	CASSLQGSENTEAFF
TRBD1	TRBV6-2/TRBV6-3	.	TRBJ2-7	15	TGTGCCAGCAGTTATTCGGGACAGGGACTCAGGGAGCAGTACTTC	CASSYSGQGLREQYF
.	TRBV4-1	.	TRBJ1-4	15	TGCGCCAGCAGCCAAGTTGTTTCATGGCACGAAAAACTGTTTTTT	CASSQVVSWHEKLFF
TRBD2	TRBV6-4	.	TRBJ2-3	16	TGTGCCAGCAGTGACTCGACTAGCGCCGCGACAGATACGCAGTATTTT	CASSDSTSAATDTQYF
.	TRBV5-6	.	TRBJ2-7	13	TGTGCCAGCAGCAACGGACGGAACTACGAGCAGTACTTC	CASSNGRNYEQYF
.	TRBV7-9	.	TRBJ2-7	16	TGTGCCAGCAGCCCCCTGGTGTGGGGGGTTGACGGCGAGCAGTACTTC	CASSPLVWGVDGEQYF
.	TRBV13	.	TRBJ2-3	12	TGTGCCAGCAGCTTAGTGTCAGATACGCAGTATTTT	CASSLVSDTQYF
TRBD1	TRBV10-1	.	TRBJ2-7	14	TGCGCCAGTAGCCTGAGACAGGGACCTTACGAGCAGTACTTC	CASSLRQGPYEQYF
.	TRBV30	few	TRBJ2-7	13	TGTGCCTGGAGTGTTCGCGAGGCCTACGAGCAGTACTTC	CAWSVREAYEQYF
.	TRBV10-1	.	TRBJ2-7	12	TGCGCCAGCAGTGGGGGAGGCTACGAGCAGTACTTC	CASSGGGYEQYF
.	TRBV28	.	TRBJ1-4	15	TGTGCCAGCTTCCAATCCGGGGCTTTTAATGAAAAACTGTTTTTT	CASFQSGAFNEKLFF
TRBD1	TRBV18	.	TRBJ2-3	15	TGTGCCAGCTCACCAACGGGACAGGCCAGGGATACGCAGTATTTT	CASSPTGQARDTQYF
TRBD2	TRBV27	.	TRBJ2-7	15	TGTGCCAGCAGTTCCCTAGCGGGGGGGCCTCGAGAGCAGTACTTC	CASSSLAGGPREQYF
.	TRBV12-3/TRBV12-4	.	TRBJ1-5	12	TGTGCCAGCAGCCCCTTTAATCAGCCCCAGCATTTT	CASSPFNQPQHF
.	TRBV13	.	TRBJ1-5	14	TGTGCCAGCAGCTTATTGGGGAGCAATCAGCCCCAGCATTTT	CASSLLGSNQPQHF
.	TRBV9	.	TRBJ1-1	14	TGTGCCAGCAGCGTACAGGGGTGGGCCACTGAAGCTTTCTTT	CASSVQGWATEAFF
.	TRBV29-1	.	TRBJ2-1	12	TGCAGCGTTGACTCGGTTGGGGGTGAGCAGTTCTTC	CSVDSVGGEQFF
TRBD1	TRBV28	.	TRBJ2-5	15	TGTGCCAGCAGTCTAAATACAGGGGGCGCAGAGACCCAGTACTTC	CASSLNTGGAETQYF
.	TRBV5-1	.	TRBJ1-1	16	TGCGCCAGCAGCCGGCTTCAGGCGATGGGGGTGACTGAAGCTTTCTTT	CASSRLQAMGVTEAFF
TRBD1	TRBV29-1	once	TRBJ1-1	13	TGCAGCGTAGATCACAGGGGAGGGACTGAAGCTTTCTTT	CSVDHRGGTEAFF
.	TRBV24-1	.	TRBJ1-5	13	TGTGCCACCAGCGGCAGAAGCAATCAGCCCCAGCATTTT	CATSGRSNQPQHF
.	TRBV7-8	.	TRBJ2-1	11	TGTGCCAGCAGCCCTCAGCGGGAGCAGTTCTTC	CASSPQREQFF
.	TRBV19	.	TRBJ2-3	14	TGTGCCAGTAGGGAACAGGGCTTCACAGATACGCAGTATTTT	CASREQGFTDTQYF